The 32 T cell receptor beta chains presented below share a single source sample, sequenced in a study of T cells in Graves' hyperthyroidism and ophthalmopathy. Amplified TCR beta CDR3 regions derived from RNA transcripts. The HTBI primer set served for first-round RT-PCR of the TCR CDR3. MiXCR, applied by TCRdb to the multiplex PCR reads, yields one record per CDR3 protein. Among some 360,000 distinct CDR3 sequences listed, roughly 13% were seen once. The sample taken for sequencing was blood. The receptor source for this set is a woman aged 55-69 years with Graves' hyperthyroidism.

There are many counts of this clonotype. V gene TRBV20-1 combines with J gene TRBJ2-7; D possibly uses TRBD1 or TRBD2 (5 bases each). V lost 5 bases to trimming and J lost 4 bases, with 15 bases between them. The CDR3 runs 13 residues. The germline V gene has CDR1 DFQATT and CDR2 SNEGSKA (reference sequence). CDR3 DNA: TGCAGTGCTTTTGGGGACGGGGCATACGAGCAGTACTTC. Protein sequence: CSAFGDGAYEQYF.

The rearrangement links TRBV20-1 to TRBJ2-1; possible D gene TRBD2, 8 bases. CDR3 length equals 14 residues. Per the germline V gene, CDR1 is DFQATT and CDR2 is SNEGSKA (reference sequence). The V end lost 8 bases, the J end lost 9 bases, and 23 bases lay between the germline ends. The CDR3 region is CSPQGVGAGVEQFF. CDR3 nucleotides: TGCAGTCCCCAGGGGGTTGGAGCGGGGGTTGAGCAGTTCTTC.

This clonotype was seen only a few times. The chain uses TRBV5-4 and TRBJ2-6; the match to TRBD1 covers 7 bases. Germline CDR1 and CDR2: SGHNT and YYREEE (reference sequence). The ends lost 3 bases at V and 3 bases at J; junction bases unmatched: 3. This CDR3 region has 15 residues. The CDR3: CASSSGTVGANVLTF. The CDR3 coding sequence is TGTGCCAGCAGCTCCGGGACAGTTGGGGCCAACGTCCTGACTTTC.

The chain uses TRBV20-1 and TRBJ2-7; D is unclear. This CDR3 comprises 13 residues. V was pared by 1 base and J by 2 bases, with 9 bases between. The germline CDR1 and CDR2 sequences are DFQATT and SNEGSKA (reference sequence). CDR3 coding DNA: TGCAGTGCTAGAGGGACCGCCACCTACGAGCAGTACTTC. It is translated as CSARGTATYEQYF.

The chain is built from TRBV7-9 and TRBJ2-1; D is unclear. The CDR3 has 16 residues. Germline V lookup: CDR1 SEHNR, CDR2 FQNEAQ (reference sequence). Trimming shortened V by 1 base and J by 2 bases, and 12 bases separated the two germline ends. The CDR3 loop is CASSLGPGPTYNEQFF. The CDR3 DNA is TGTGCCAGCAGCTTAGGACCGGGCCCCACCTACAATGAGCAGTTCTTC.

The J gene is TRBJ2-1, the V gene TRBV20-1, with a possible D match to TRBD2 (6 bases). Germline V gene data show CDR1 as DFQATT and CDR2 as SNEGSKA (reference sequence). The CDR3 sequence is 14 residues long. Trimming took off 7 bases at V and 6 bases at J, with 19 bases between the two ends. This CDR3 is CSVSSREPPNEQFF. CDR3 in DNA: TGCAGTGTCTCCTCACGGGAGCCGCCCAATGAGCAGTTCTTC.

V usage is TRBV2 and J usage is TRBJ1-2, with 8 bases matching TRBD1. The CDR3 totals 14 residues. From germline, CDR1 is SNHLY and CDR2 FYNNEI. V lost 8 bases, J lost 8 bases, and 13 bases stayed unmatched. CDR3 in DNA: TGTGCCAGCTCTGGACCCGACAGGGGTGGAGGCTACACCTTC. This translates into CASSGPDRGGGYTF. The variable domain in full, completed from reference TRBV2 and TRBJ1-2, reads EPEVTQTPSHQVTQMGQEVILRCVPISNHLYFYWYRQILGQKVEFLVSFYNNEISEKSEIFDDQFSVERPDGSNFTLKIRSTKLEDSAMYFCASSGPDRGGGYTFGSGTRLTVV.

This clonotype has more than one count but fewer than ten. V gene TRBV11-2 combines with J gene TRBJ1-1; weak D call: TRBD1 (6 bases). V was clipped by 5 bases and J by 7 bases, with 17 bases between them. Germline CDR1 and CDR2: SGHAT and FQNNGV. The CDR3 has 14 amino acids. The CDR3 sequence is CASSEQGLSSEAFF. The CDR3 DNA reads as TGTGCCAGCAGCGAACAGGGTCTAAGTAGTGAAGCTTTCTTT.

With regard to this clonotype: A clone one base away is much larger, so this may be a read error. The rearrangement uses TRBV7-8 and TRBJ2-1, with 7 positions matching TRBD1. CDR3 length: 16 amino acids. Germline V lookup: CDR1 SGHVS, CDR2 FQNEAQ. The DNA for the CDR3 is TGTGTCAGCAGCCCCCACCTGACAGGGTTGGTGTATGAGCAGTTCTTC. Its protein is CVSSPHLTGLVYEQFF.

This clonotype was found many times. The genes are TRBV11-3 and TRBJ2-5; D is perhaps TRBD1 (5 bases). V was shortened by 0 bases and J by 5 bases, with 16 bases between the two germline ends. CDR1 SGHNT and CDR2 YENEEA come from the germline V gene. This CDR3 region has 16 residues. The CDR3 loop is CASSLEGPTGRETQYF. For the CDR3, the DNA is TGTGCCAGCAGCTTAGAGGGGCCCACAGGACGGGAGACCCAGTACTTC.

This chain uses TRBV7-9 with TRBJ2-1, with TRBD2 identical over 10 bases. The CDR3 runs to 17 residues. The germline V gene has CDR1 SEHNR and CDR2 FQNEAQ (reference sequence). V was pared by 2 bases and J by 3 bases, with 7 bases of the junction left unmatched. CDR3: CASSLSLAGAFYNEQFF. CDR3 sequence (DNA): TGTGCCAGCAGCTTATCCCTAGCGGGAGCTTTCTACAATGAGCAGTTCTTC.

This clonotype was observed a few times. This chain links TRBV19 with TRBJ1-2, with 9 bases that match TRBD1. With V trimmed by 5 bases and J by 7 bases, 5 bases remained unmatched. This CDR3 contains 13 residues. Germline V lookup: CDR1 LNHDA, CDR2 SQIVND (reference sequence). This CDR3 is CASSEGQGSGYTF. CDR3 DNA sequence: TGTGCCAGTAGTGAGGGACAGGGCTCTGGCTACACCTTC. Supplemented by reference TRBV19 and TRBJ1-2, the full variable domain reads DGGITQSPKYLFRKEGQNVTLSCEQNLNHDAMYWYRQDPGQGLRLIYYSQIVNDFQKGDIAEGYSVSREKKESFPLTVTSAQKNPTAFYLCASSEGQGSGYTFGSGTRLTVV.

This clonotype appeared many times. This chain links TRBV5-6 with TRBJ2-1; 8 nucleotides match TRBD2. This CDR3 region has 15 residues. V lost 4 bases to trimming and J lost 4 bases; unmatched junction nucleotides: 7. Germline loops: CDR1 SGHDT, CDR2 YYEEEE. CDR3 bases: TGTGCCAGCAGCAGCGGACTAGCACAGTACAATGAGCAGTTCTTC. Amino acids: CASSSGLAQYNEQFF.

This clonotype was observed many times. The chain combines TRBV6-2 or TRBV6-3 with TRBJ2-1, with 7 bases matching TRBD2. This CDR3 has 18 residues. V gave up 4 bases and J gave up 6 bases; unmatched junction bases: 18. Germline V gene data show CDR1 as MNHEY and CDR2 as SVGEGT. The CDR3 is CASSSRLYSGFPINEQFF. For the CDR3, the DNA is TGTGCCAGCAGTTCGCGCCTATATAGCGGGTTCCCAATCAATGAGCAGTTCTTC.

This clonotype has ten or more counts. This sequence joins TRBV6-2 or TRBV6-3 and TRBJ1-4; D possibly corresponds to TRBD1 (5 bases). The length of the CDR3 is 15 residues. Germline V gene sequence: CDR1 MNHEY, CDR2 SVGEGT. V was shortened by 6 bases and J by 0 bases, with 11 bases between the two germline ends. The CDR3 here is CASRSTGATNEKLFF. As DNA, the CDR3 is TGTGCCAGCAGGTCCACGGGGGCAACTAATGAAAAACTGTTTTTT.

This clonotype has ten or more counts. This chain links TRBV11-2 with TRBJ2-5; D not resolved. Per the germline V gene, CDR1 is SGHAT and CDR2 is FQNNGV. This CDR3 region has 13 residues. V lost 0 bases and J 4 bases, leaving 6 bases between the germline ends. CDR3 coding DNA: TGTGCCAGCAGCTTAGATCTACGAGAGACCCAGTACTTC. It is translated as CASSLDLRETQYF.

This clonotype was seen a few times. V usage is TRBV2 and J usage is TRBJ2-2; 8 nucleotides align to TRBD1. Germline CDR1 SNHLY, CDR2 FYNNEI. The V and J ends lost 6 bases and 3 bases, in that order; junction bases with no gene match: 6. The CDR3 extends over 15 amino acids. The CDR3: CASSTDRADTGELFF. The CDR3 coding sequence is TGTGCCAGCAGCACGGACAGGGCCGACACCGGGGAGCTGTTTTTT.

This clonotype was counted ten times or more. The V and J genes are TRBV14 and TRBJ1-2, with TRBD1 matching over 10 bases. CDR3 size: 18 residues. Germline-derived CDR1 and CDR2 are SGHDN and FVKESK. The ends lost 1 base at V and 8 bases at J; junction bases unmatched: 16. CDR3: CASSQGVRQGALLDGYTF. As DNA, the CDR3 is TGTGCCAGCAGCCAAGGAGTGAGACAGGGGGCCTTATTGGACGGCTACACCTTC.

This chain links TRBV20-1 with TRBJ2-5; D remains ambiguous. The CDR3 runs 12 residues. Germline lookup yields CDR1 DFQATT and CDR2 SNEGSKA (reference sequence). With 1 base removed from V and 2 bases from J, the gap between germline ends came to 5 bases. The CDR3 DNA is TGCAGTGCTAGAGGGTCACAAGAGACCCAGTACTTC. It encodes CSARGSQETQYF.

This clonotype has more than one count but fewer than ten. V is TRBV15 and J is TRBJ2-3, with a tentative D call TRBD2 (5 bases). From germline, CDR1 is LNHNV and CDR2 YYDKDF (reference sequence). The length of the CDR3 is 15 residues. V was trimmed by 0 bases and J by 5 bases, leaving 12 bases between them. The CDR3 DNA is TGTGCCACCAGCAGAGATGAGAGTGCGGGAGATACGCAGTATTTT. Amino acid sequence: CATSRDESAGDTQYF. Looking up the rest from reference TRBV15 and TRBJ2-3 gives the full variable domain: DAMVIQNPRYQVTQFGKPVTLSCSQTLNHNVMYWYQQKSSQAPKLLFHYYDKDFNNEADTPDNFQSRRPNTSFCFLDIRSPGLGDTAMYLCATSRDESAGDTQYFGPGTRLTVL.

This clonotype appeared many times. The chain joins TRBV7-9 to TRBJ2-3, with D perhaps TRBD2 (5 bases). V lost 1 base and J lost 5, with 16 bases in between. The CDR3 covers 16 residues. Germline V lookup: CDR1 SEHNR, CDR2 FQNEAQ (reference sequence). The CDR3 reads CASSLVAGQGIDTQYF. The CDR3 bases are TGTGCCAGCAGCTTAGTTGCGGGTCAAGGCATAGATACGCAGTATTTT.

There are many counts of this clonotype. The chain has TRBV14 and TRBJ2-7; D is unresolved. Germline V gene lookup returns CDR1 SGHDN and CDR2 FVKESK. This CDR3 contains 11 residues. V dropped 3 bases and J dropped 6 bases, with 6 bases sitting between them. The CDR3 loop is CASSHASEQYF. CDR3 coding DNA: TGTGCCAGCAGCCATGCCAGCGAGCAGTACTTC.

This clonotype has at least ten counts. V usage is TRBV5-4 and J usage is TRBJ2-1; 9 bases are shared with TRBD2. Germline V gives CDR1 SGHNT, CDR2 YYREEE (reference sequence). The V gene end was trimmed by 2 bases and the J gene end by 2 bases; junction bases not matched to a gene: 5. The CDR3 extends over 16 amino acids. This chain's CDR3 is CASSFRLAATYNEQFF. CDR3 bases: TGTGCCAGCAGCTTCCGACTAGCGGCCACCTACAATGAGCAGTTCTTC.

This clonotype was counted ten times or more. The chain employs TRBV2 and TRBJ1-1; 9 bases line up with TRBD1. This CDR3 contains 14 residues. Germline V CDR1 and CDR2: SNHLY, FYNNEI. Trimming at V came to 5 bases and at J to 3 bases, leaving 4 bases not matched to a gene. The CDR3: CASSLQGADTEAFF. The CDR3 nucleotides read TGTGCCAGCAGTCTACAGGGGGCCGACACTGAAGCTTTCTTT.

The J gene is TRBJ2-5, the V gene TRBV15; TRBD1 aligns across 8 bases. V was pared by 3 bases and J by 5 bases, with 2 bases of the junction left unmatched. In germline, CDR1 is LNHNV, CDR2 YYDKDF (reference sequence). The CDR3 is 13 residues long. The CDR3 sequence: CATSRGQAETQYF. The DNA for the CDR3 is TGTGCCACCAGCAGGGGACAGGCGGAGACCCAGTACTTC.

This clonotype was seen at least ten times. J is TRBJ2-3 and V is TRBV15, with D possibly TRBD2 on 6 matching bases. The CDR3 has 16 residues. Trimming left V 3 bases short and J 2 bases short, with 15 bases between. In germline, CDR1 is LNHNV, CDR2 YYDKDF (reference sequence). The CDR3 reads CATSSSGRRYTDTQYF. In DNA, the CDR3 is TGTGCCACCAGCAGTAGCGGTCGCAGATACACAGATACGCAGTATTTT.

This clonotype was seen repeatedly, ten times or more. The junction departs from the called germline gene at one end, perhaps through a read error. The CDR3 DNA reads TGTGCCAGCAGTTTAGTTTCAGATACGCAGTATTTT. Translation gives CASSLVSDTQYF. The chain recombines TRBV7-9 with TRBJ2-3; no firm D call. Germline assignment: CDR1 SEHNR and CDR2 FQNEAQ (reference sequence). There are 12 residues in the CDR3. Together with reference TRBV7-9 and TRBJ2-3, the CDR3 gives the full variable domain: DTGVSQNPRHKITKRGQNVTFRCDPISEHNRLYWYRQTLGQGPEFLTYFQNEAQLEKSRLLSDRFSAERPKGSFSTLEIQRTEQGDSAMYLCASSLVSDTQYFGPGTRLTVL.

This clonotype was detected ten times or more. The chain carries TRBV18 and TRBJ1-1; no firm D call. Germline assignment: CDR1 KGHSH and CDR2 LQKENI. Trimming pared 3 bases from V and 4 bases from J, leaving 9 bases between. CDR3 length equals 13 residues. DNA for the CDR3: TGTGCCAGCTCACCTACAGTAGTCACTGAAGCTTTCTTT. Translating gives CASSPTVVTEAFF.

The chain employs TRBV12-3 or TRBV12-4 and TRBJ1-5; TRBD1 aligns across 11 bases. With 6 bases clipped from V and 5 bases from J, the junction kept 9 bases outside the gene matches. The CDR3 is 16 residues long. Here the CDR3 reads CASRDGQGAMDQPQHF. DNA for the CDR3: TGTGCCAGCAGAGACGGACAGGGGGCGATGGATCAGCCCCAGCATTTT.

This clonotype appeared many times. Here the CDR3 DNA reads TGCAGTGCTAGACCGGGGGGAGTTGGTGGGGGCCACGAGCAGTACTTC. This codes for CSARPGGVGGGHEQYF. The rearrangement joins TRBV20-1 to TRBJ2-7, with D perhaps TRBD2 (7 bases). Germline V gene sequence: CDR1 DFQATT, CDR2 SNEGSKA (reference sequence). The V end lost 2 bases, the J end lost 5 bases, and 22 bases lay between the germline ends. The CDR3 spans 16 residues.

This clonotype was counted at least ten times. The rearrangement uses TRBV15 and TRBJ2-7, with 7 bases that match TRBD2. Germline V gene lookup returns CDR1 LNHNV and CDR2 YYDKDF (reference sequence). The CDR3 runs to 14 residues. Germline trimming cut 2 bases from V and 6 bases from J; bases unmatched to any gene: 7. This CDR3 reads CATSRSRGSGEQYF. CDR3 nucleotide sequence: TGTGCCACCAGCAGATCTCGCGGGAGCGGCGAGCAGTACTTC.

This clonotype was picked up many times. The gene calls are TRBV20-1 and TRBJ2-3; possible D gene TRBD1, 7 bases. The CDR3 has 15 residues. The germline gives CDR1 DFQATT, CDR2 SNEGSKA (reference sequence). V was cut by 7 bases and J by 7 bases, with 24 bases left in between. The CDR3 here is CSGEPTGEAVNTQYF. CDR3 DNA: TGCAGTGGAGAGCCCACAGGGGAGGCGGTAAATACGCAGTATTTT.